The 26 T cell receptor beta chains below come from one sample, sequenced in a study of CD8+CD57+ T cells in acquired aplastic anemia. Patients chosen for sequencing had CD8+CD57+ cells that had expanded, as shown by flow cytometry. Profiles of TCR beta VDJ and CDR3 were generated from a genomic DNA template. TCRdb fed the reads into MiXCR, producing one record per CDR3 protein. The sample shows 200,000 to 300,000 distinct CDR3 sequences, approximately 79% of them seen only once. Sequences were obtained from sorted CD4+, CD8+, or CD8+CD57+ T cells (not recorded which) from PBMCs. These receptors all come from a human donor with aplastic anemia.

About this clonotype: At one boundary the junction diverges from the germline segment, which might be a read error. The chain has TRBV7-8 and TRBJ2-3; D not certain. CDR3 size: 14 residues. Germline CDR1 reads SGHVS; CDR2 reads FQNEAQ. The CDR3 reads CASSLAADPNSNHF. The CDR3 region has the DNA TGTGCCAGCAGCTTAGCGGCAGACCCTAATAGCAATCATTTT.

This clonotype has a handful of counts. The junction departs from the called germline gene at one end, perhaps through a read error. The rearrangement uses TRBV7-3 and TRBJ2-5; D gene ambiguous. Germline CDR1 is SGHTA and CDR2 is FQGTGA. The CDR3 length is 14 residues. The CDR3 here is CATSSGSDEETEYF. CDR3 nucleotides: TGTGCCACCAGCAGTGGCAGCGACGAAGAGACCGAGTACTTC.

Worth noting for this clonotype: Sequence at one end of the junction differs from germline and may be a read error. This chain uses TRBV7-8 with TRBJ2-1; D is perhaps TRBD2 (6 bases). The CDR3 consists of 16 residues. CDR1 and CDR2 (germline): SGHVS, FQNEAQ. CDR3 residues: CASSLAGGNGTHDQFF. In DNA, the CDR3 is TGTGCCAGCAGCTTAGCGGGAGGTAACGGTACGCATGATCAGTTCTTC.

On this clonotype: One end of the junction does not line up with germline, which may come from a read error. The chain combines TRBV7-8 with TRBJ2-1; 7 bases fit TRBD2. The CDR3 has 13 residues. In germline, CDR1 is SGHVS, CDR2 FQNEAQ. In DNA form, the CDR3 reads TGTGCCAGCAGCCTGGGAGGGGCCCCAGAGCTGTTCTTC. It encodes CASSLGGAPELFF.

This clonotype was detected once. The rearrangement uses TRBV7-3 and TRBJ1-2, with TRBD1 identical over 8 bases. V was pared by 4 bases and J by 8 bases, with 6 bases of the junction left unmatched. This CDR3 is built from 13 residues. CDR1 is SGHTA, CDR2 FQGTGA, per germline. DNA of the CDR3: TGTGCCAGCAGCTCGGACAGGGAAGAAGGCTACACCTTC. This gives the protein CASSSDREEGYTF.

Note on this clonotype: Since the CDR3 does not end with the conserved phenylalanine or tryptophan, this likely comes from a read error. This rearrangement joins TRBV2 to TRBJ1-1, with a tentative D call TRBD1 (6 bases). The CDR3 has 15 amino acids. Germline V lookup: CDR1 SNHLY, CDR2 FYNNEI. The V end was cut by 8 bases, the J end by 8 bases, with 24 bases between. CDR3 region: CASGDGGTDTQEAFS. In DNA, the CDR3 is TGTGCCAGCGGCGACGGGGGCACAGATACGCAGGAAGCTTTCTCT.

V is TRBV12-3 or TRBV12-4 and J is TRBJ2-3; tentative D call: TRBD2 (6 bases). CDR3 length equals 13 residues. Trimming cost V 7 bases and J 1 base, with 9 bases left between them. The DNA for the CDR3 is TGTGCCAGCACCCGCGGGGGCACAGATACGCAGTATTTT. This gives the protein CASTRGGTDTQYF.

Note on this clonotype: The junction does not match germline at one end; this may be a read error. V is TRBV24-1 and J is TRBJ1-1; no definite D call. The germline V gene has CDR1 KGHDR and CDR2 SFDVKD. This CDR3 has 14 amino acids. The CDR3 is CATSGPARPTRAFF. CDR3 nucleotides: TGTGCCACCAGTGGTCCCGCCCGACCAACTCGGGCTTTCTTC.

The V and J genes are TRBV7-8 and TRBJ2-7; TRBD2 agrees at 7 bases. The ends lost 7 bases at V and 2 bases at J; junction bases unmatched: 8. This CDR3 has 14 amino acids. Germline-derived CDR1 and CDR2 are SGHVS and FQNEAQ. CDR3 amino acids: CASTTTGGTYEQYF. The CDR3, as DNA: TGTGCCAGCACTACCACGGGGGGAACCTACGAGCAGTACTTC.

This clonotype has only a few counts. The chain is built from TRBV7-9 and TRBJ2-5, with 8 bases fitting TRBD2. Losses at the gene ends were 1 base for V and 11 bases for J; bases not matched to a gene: 3. The length of the CDR3 is 12 residues. Germline V gene lookup returns CDR1 SEHNR and CDR2 FQNEAQ (reference sequence). The CDR3 DNA reads as TGTGCCAGCAGCTTAGGAGCGGGGGCTCAGTACTTC. The encoded protein is CASSLGAGAQYF.

This sequence joins TRBV29-1 and TRBJ2-1; 8 bases align to TRBD1. The CDR3 spans 11 residues. The J segment lost 10 bases and the V segment lost 7 bases, leaving 6 bases of the junction unmatched. Germline CDR1 and CDR2: SQVTM and ANQGSEA. As DNA, the CDR3 is TGCAGCGGCGGACAGGGCCACGAGCAGTTCTTC. Translating it yields CSGGQGHEQFF.

This chain joins TRBV9 and TRBJ2-5; D perhaps matches TRBD2 (6 bases). The CDR3 runs to 14 residues. The germline V gene has CDR1 SGDLS and CDR2 YYNGEE. Trimming removed 3 bases at V and 14 bases at J, with 23 bases between. CDR3 in amino acids: CASSGGGDPKDGYF. The CDR3 region has the DNA TGTGCCAGCAGCGGAGGAGGGGACCCGAAGGATGGCTACTTC. The full variable domain, its missing parts supplied by reference TRBV9 and TRBJ2-5, is DSGVTQTPKHLITATGQRVTLRCSPRSGDLSVYWYQQSLDQGLQFLIQYYNGEERAKGNILERFSAQQFPDLHSELNLSSLELGDSALYFCASSGGGDPKDGYFGPGTRLLVL.

Details on this clonotype: The junction does not match germline at one end; this may be a read error. The V and J genes are TRBV7-9 and TRBJ2-2, with D perhaps assigned TRBD1 or TRBD2 (6 bases each). CDR1 and CDR2 from the germline V gene are SEHNR and FQNEAQ (reference sequence). The CDR3 runs to 12 residues. DNA of the CDR3: TGTGCCAGCAGCTTAGTGCTCGGGGGCTTCACTTTC. Translating it yields CASSLVLGGFTF. Full variable domain (rest looked up from reference TRBV7-9 and TRBJ2-2): DTGVSQNPRHKITKRGQNVTFRCDPISEHNRLYWYRQTLGQGPEFLTYFQNEAQLEKSRLLSDRFSAERPKGSFSTLEIQRTEQGDSAMYLCASSLVLGGFTFGEGSRLTVL.

This sequence joins TRBV7-9 and TRBJ2-3; TRBD2 might be the D (7 bases). The CDR3 contains 14 residues. Trimming shortened V by 7 bases and J by 11 bases, and 22 bases separated the two germline ends. CDR1 is SEHNR, CDR2 FQNEAQ, per germline (reference sequence). CDR3 loop: CASTLGGGPYRQYF. In nucleotides, the CDR3 is TGTGCCAGCACCCTAGGGGGGGGCCCCTATAGGCAGTATTTT.

This clonotype occurred many times. Because the CDR3 is missing its conserved closing phenylalanine or tryptophan, this is likely a read error. The chain uses TRBV6-1 and TRBJ2-1, with no clear D. V was cut by 7 bases and J by 8 bases, with 12 bases left in between. The CDR3 is 12 amino acids. Germline V lookup: CDR1 MNHNS, CDR2 SASEGT. The CDR3 DNA is TGTGCCAGCACGACTCTTAACCATGAGCAGTTCCTC. Translated: CASTTLNHEQFL.

The V gene is TRBV7-8, the J gene TRBJ2-2; TRBD2 aligns across 7 bases. The J segment lost 13 bases and the V segment lost 5 bases, leaving 13 bases of the junction unmatched. The germline V gene encodes CDR1 SGHVS and CDR2 FQNEAQ. The CDR3 runs 14 residues. CDR3 loop: CASSIPGGTDTLFF. CDR3 DNA: TGTGCCAGCAGCATACCGGGGGGTACCGATACGCTGTTTTTT.

For this clonotype: The junction and the germline gene differ at one end; a read error may be behind it. The chain recombines TRBV7-9 with TRBJ2-7, with 9 bases matching TRBD1. In germline, CDR1 is SEHNR, CDR2 FQNEAQ (reference sequence). This CDR3 contains 16 residues. This CDR3 reads CASSLSGGQGSYVQYF. The CDR3 region has the DNA TGTGCCAGCAGCTTATCGGGGGGACAGGGCTCCTACGTGCAGTACTTC.

Only a few counts were recorded for this clonotype. The chain recombines TRBV7-9 with TRBJ2-7; D uncertain. Germline V gene lookup returns CDR1 SEHNR and CDR2 FQNEAQ (reference sequence). V lost 5 bases, J lost 3 bases, and 5 bases lay in between. The CDR3 has 11 residues. Here the CDR3 reads CASSHSYEQYF. The CDR3 DNA is TGTGCCAGCAGCCATAGCTACGAGCAGTACTTC.

Comment on this clonotype: The germline gene is not matched at one end of the junction; a read error may be the cause. The V and J genes are TRBV6-2 or TRBV6-3 and TRBJ2-1, with 13 bases identical to TRBD2. The germline V gene encodes CDR1 MNHEY and CDR2 SVGEGT. The CDR3 has 14 amino acids. The CDR3: CASNTPGLAGSLSF. For the CDR3, the DNA is TGTGCCAGCAACACACCGGGACTAGCGGGAAGTCTGTCCTTC.

J is TRBJ1-1 and V is TRBV5-5; D is perhaps TRBD1 (6 bases). CDR1 and CDR2 (germline): SGHKS, YYEKEE (reference sequence). Trimming removed 1 base at V and 1 base at J, with 8 bases between. This CDR3 spans 14 amino acids. This CDR3 is CASSLWDTNTEAFF. CDR3 sequence (DNA): TGTGCCAGCAGCTTGTGGGACACGAACACTGAAGCTTTCTTT.

CDR3 residues: CASSARLAGAHTQYEQYV. The CDR3 nucleotides are TGTGCCAGCAGCGCCCGACTAGCGGGAGCACATACGCAGTACGAGCAGTACGTC. This rearrangement joins TRBV7-9 to TRBJ2-7; TRBD2 agrees at 12 bases. Germline CDR1 and CDR2: SEHNR and FQNEAQ (reference sequence). The CDR3 spans 18 residues. J lost 4 bases, V lost 5 bases, and 15 bases had no gene match.

This rearrangement joins TRBV7-9 to TRBJ1-1; maybe TRBD1 (5 bases). The CDR3 consists of 19 residues. Trimming stripped 3 bases from V and 1 base from J, with 24 bases between. From germline, CDR1 is SEHNR and CDR2 FQNEAQ (reference sequence). The CDR3 protein is CASSFQRSGGSDENTEAFF. The DNA for the CDR3 is TGTGCCAGCAGCTTTCAAAGAAGCGGGGGGAGCGATGAGAACACTGAAGCTTTCTTT.

V is TRBV20-1 and J is TRBJ2-2; 10 nucleotides line up with TRBD2. Germline CDR1 reads DFQATT; CDR2 reads SNEGSKA (reference sequence). V lost 3 bases, J lost 2 bases, and 9 bases stayed unmatched. This CDR3 has 17 amino acids. CDR3 sequence: CSARGPAGGLNTGELFF. In DNA, the CDR3 is TGCAGTGCTAGGGGGCCAGCGGGAGGGCTCAACACCGGGGAGCTGTTTTTT.

Of note for this clonotype: An end of the junction differs from the germline gene, which may be a read error. The chain employs TRBV7-9 and TRBJ2-1; D is possibly TRBD2 (5 bases). The length of the CDR3 is 16 residues. Germline V gene lookup returns CDR1 SEHNR and CDR2 FQNEAQ (reference sequence). The CDR3 bases are TGTGCCTACGGGGTTCAGGCGTACCAAGAGACCCATGACCAGTTCTTC. This translates into CAYGVQAYQETHDQFF. The variable domain in full, with the rest retrieved from reference TRBV7-9 and TRBJ2-1, is DTGVSQNPRHKITKRGQNVTFRCDPISEHNRLYWYRQTLGQGPEFLTYFQNEAQLEKSRLLSDRFSAERPKGSFSTLEIQRTEQGDSAMYLCAYGVQAYQETHDQFFGPGTRLTVL.

This clonotype was detected once. The V call is TRBV7-8, the J call TRBJ1-1; the D is unclear. The CDR3 runs 16 residues. Trimming removed 0 bases at V and 7 bases at J, with 18 bases between. Germline CDR1 SGHVS, CDR2 FQNEAQ. The CDR3: CASSLAGCPETHEAFF. The CDR3 DNA reads as TGTGCCAGCAGCTTAGCGGGTTGTCCCGAGACGCATGAAGCTTTCTTT.

Details on this clonotype: Because the CDR3's place on the DNA is in doubt, the DNA is left out and the CDR3 is given as listed by TCRdb. V gene TRBV9 combines with J gene TRBJ2-3; the listed D gene, TRBD1, was not tested against the DNA. From its first to its last residue, the CDR3 has 14 amino acids. CDR1 and CDR2 (germline): SGDLS, YYNGEE. CDR3 in amino acids: CASSFGPGATNENF.